This T cell receptor beta chain appears in the sequencing data of a study of T-cell reconstitution after alpha-beta-depleted transplantation in children. Unique molecular identifiers were built into the TCRbeta library. TCRdb passed the PCR reads through MiXCR, listing each CDR3 protein once. In the table there are about 230,000 distinct CDR3 sequences, 9.7% of which are singletons. As regards this clonotype: This sequence may be a read error, since a much larger clone differs from it by one base.

This TCR was recovered from a human donor who donated a stem cell graft to a child with SCID. This specimen was PBMCs from the stem cell graft donor, taken from the stem cell graft.

CDR3 in DNA: TGCGCCAGCAGCTTGTATCAGGGTTCCGACAATTATGAGCAGTTCTTC. It translates to CASSLYQGSDNYEQFF. The genes are TRBV5-1 and TRBJ2-1; a possible D gene is TRBD1 (5 bases). The V and J ends lost 1 base and 8 bases respectively, with 19 bases between them. This CDR3 contains 16 residues. From germline, CDR1 is SGHRS and CDR2 YFSETQ.